These T cell receptor beta chains were read from a single sample in a study of blood T cell repertoires in COVID-19. Measured with immunoSEQ multiplex PCR; TCRdb has only the in-frame clones, and not every one. Among more than 300,000 clones listed, 87% were seen once. Sequencing was carried out using peripheral blood. These receptors all stem from a woman under 40 with COVID-19, enrolled during active disease. CDR3s include the opening cysteine and the closing phenylalanine or tryptophan. D genes are given only for firm matches. Size is omitted from some rows. Given values are once, few, many or a class for expanded clones.

D gene: TRBD1
V gene: TRBV11-2
clone size: once
J gene: TRBJ1-3
CDR3 DNA: TGTGCCAGCAGTGGGACAGGATTGTCGTGGAGCTCTGGAAACACCATATATTTT
CDR3 protein: CASSGTGLSWSSGNTIYF

D gene: TRBD1
V gene: TRBV28
clone size: .
J gene: TRBJ1-2
CDR3 DNA: TGTGCCAGCAGTTTAACCGGGACAGGGGCGTTTGGCTACACCTTC
CDR3 protein: CASSLTGTGAFGYTF

D gene: TRBD2
V gene: TRBV4-1
clone size: .
J gene: TRBJ2-7
CDR3 DNA: TGCGCCAGCAGCCGGGGACTAGGAGCCTACGAGCAGTACTTC
CDR3 protein: CASSRGLGAYEQYF

D gene: .
V gene: TRBV28
clone size: .
J gene: TRBJ2-5
CDR3 DNA: TGTGCCAGCAGTCTCCGAGGGCCCCAAGAGACCCAGTACTTC
CDR3 protein: CASSLRGPQETQYF

D gene: .
V gene: TRBV7-3
clone size: .
J gene: TRBJ2-3
CDR3 DNA: TGTGCCAGCAGCTTAGCCTTCCAGGGGGATACGCAGTATTTT
CDR3 protein: CASSLAFQGDTQYF

D gene: .
V gene: TRBV18
clone size: .
J gene: TRBJ1-2
CDR3 DNA: TGTGCCAGCTCACCAGGTGATGCAGGGTTCTATGGCTACACCTTC
CDR3 protein: CASSPGDAGFYGYTF

D gene: .
V gene: TRBV5-6
clone size: few
J gene: TRBJ2-7
CDR3 DNA: TGTGCCAGCAGCTTGCCCCCTGGTGGAGGCGAGCAGTACTTC
CDR3 protein: CASSLPPGGGEQYF

D gene: TRBD1
V gene: TRBV15
clone size: once
J gene: TRBJ1-5
CDR3 DNA: TGTGCCACCAGCGAGACTCCGGGACAGCGAAATCAGCCCCAGCATTTT
CDR3 protein: CATSETPGQRNQPQHF

D gene: TRBD2
V gene: TRBV7-9
clone size: .
J gene: TRBJ2-5
CDR3 DNA: TGTGCCAGCAGCTGGAGACTAGCGGGAGGGGAGACCCAGTACTTC
CDR3 protein: CASSWRLAGGETQYF

D gene: .
V gene: TRBV2
clone size: few
J gene: TRBJ1-6
CDR3 DNA: TGTGCCAGCAGGGATCAACAGGATTCACCCCTCCACTTT
CDR3 protein: CASRDQQDSPLHF

D gene: .
V gene: TRBV7-9
clone size: .
J gene: TRBJ1-2
CDR3 DNA: TGTGCCAGCAGCTTGGGCAGGGCCATCCCTGGGGGCTACACCTTC
CDR3 protein: CASSLGRAIPGGYTF

D gene: .
V gene: TRBV10-1
clone size: .
J gene: TRBJ2-7
CDR3 DNA: TGCGCCAGCTCGGACGAGGCGGACGGGGTGTACGAGCAGTACTTC
CDR3 protein: CASSDEADGVYEQYF

D gene: TRBD1
V gene: TRBV11-2
clone size: .
J gene: TRBJ2-1
CDR3 DNA: TGTGCCAGCAGCTTCAGACAGGGTCAGTACAATGAGCAGTTCTTC
CDR3 protein: CASSFRQGQYNEQFF

D gene: TRBD1
V gene: TRBV14
clone size: .
J gene: TRBJ2-5
CDR3 DNA: TGTGCCAGCAGCCCCCAGGGGGCTAGGGAGACCCAGTACTTC
CDR3 protein: CASSPQGARETQYF

D gene: .
V gene: TRBV7-9
clone size: .
J gene: TRBJ2-1
CDR3 DNA: TGTGCCAGCAGCTCCTGGACTTTATACAATGAGCAGTTCTTC
CDR3 protein: CASSSWTLYNEQFF

D gene: .
V gene: TRBV4-1
clone size: .
J gene: TRBJ1-3
CDR3 DNA: TGCGCCAGCAGCCAAGATTCCACAACAGGAAGCTCTGGAAACACCATATATTTT
CDR3 protein: CASSQDSTTGSSGNTIYF

D gene: TRBD1
V gene: TRBV6-5
clone size: .
J gene: TRBJ1-5
CDR3 DNA: TGTGCCAGCAGATCCGGGACAGACGGGGGTAACCAGCATTTT
CDR3 protein: CASRSGTDGGNQHF